The TCR beta chain under discussion was sequenced for a study of cytomegalovirus exposure and HLA in healthy donors. The CDR3 sequence is 13 residues long. Germline V gives CDR1 GTSNPN, CDR2 SVGIG (reference sequence). V lost 1 base, J lost 7 bases, and 13 bases lay in between. Vbeta (60) and Jbeta (13) primers were used in the PCR. Method: immunoSEQ multiplex PCR; TCRdb's copy keeps in-frame clones and lacks some. The data hold about 200,000 clones, with about 80% observed a single time. J is TRBJ1-2 and V is TRBV30, with D unclear. What was sequenced was PBMCs. The TCR originated in a woman in her thirties in good health and CMV-seronegative. Here the CDR3 reads CAWSASRAGGYTF. DNA of the CDR3: TGTGCCTGGAGTGCCTCGCGGGCAGGTGGCTACACCTTC.